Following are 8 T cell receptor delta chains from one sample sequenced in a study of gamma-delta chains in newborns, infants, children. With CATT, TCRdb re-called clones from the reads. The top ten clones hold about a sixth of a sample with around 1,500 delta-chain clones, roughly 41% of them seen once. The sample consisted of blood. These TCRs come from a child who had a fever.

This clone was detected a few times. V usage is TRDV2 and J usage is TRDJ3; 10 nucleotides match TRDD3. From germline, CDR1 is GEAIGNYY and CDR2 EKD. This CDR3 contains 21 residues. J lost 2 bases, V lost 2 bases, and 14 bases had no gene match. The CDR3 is CACDKVLGDVGYTWDTRQMFF. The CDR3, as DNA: TGTGCCTGTGACAAAGTACTGGGGGATGTGGGCTACACCTGGGACACCCGACAGATGTTTTTC.

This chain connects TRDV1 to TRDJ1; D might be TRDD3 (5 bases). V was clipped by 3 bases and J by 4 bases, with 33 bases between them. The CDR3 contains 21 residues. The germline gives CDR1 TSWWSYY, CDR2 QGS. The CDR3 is CALGDRMPFYLSGGHYDKLIF. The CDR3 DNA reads TGTGCTCTTGGGGACCGTATGCCCTTTTATCTTTCGGGGGGCCACTACGATAAACTCATCTTT.

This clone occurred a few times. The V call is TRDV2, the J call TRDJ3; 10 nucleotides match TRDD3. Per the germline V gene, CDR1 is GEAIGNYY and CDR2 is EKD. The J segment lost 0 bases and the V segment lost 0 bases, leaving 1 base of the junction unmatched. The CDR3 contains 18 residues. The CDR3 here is CACDTAGGYSWDTRQMFF. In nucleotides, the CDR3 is TGTGCCTGTGACACCGCTGGGGGATACTCCTGGGACACCCGACAGATGTTTTTC.

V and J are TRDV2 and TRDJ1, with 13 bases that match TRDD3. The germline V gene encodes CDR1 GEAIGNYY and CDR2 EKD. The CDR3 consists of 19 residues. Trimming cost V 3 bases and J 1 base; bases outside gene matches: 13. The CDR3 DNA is TGTGCCTGTGACGCCGTTTTACTGGGGGATACGGTGTCCACCGATAAACTCATCTTT. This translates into CACDAVLLGDTVSTDKLIF.

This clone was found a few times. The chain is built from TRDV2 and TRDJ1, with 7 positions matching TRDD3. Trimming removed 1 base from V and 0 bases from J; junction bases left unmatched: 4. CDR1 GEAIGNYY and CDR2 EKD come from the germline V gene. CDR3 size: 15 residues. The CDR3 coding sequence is TGTGCCTGTGACACTCTGGGGGCTAACACCGATAAACTCATCTTT. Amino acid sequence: CACDTLGANTDKLIF.

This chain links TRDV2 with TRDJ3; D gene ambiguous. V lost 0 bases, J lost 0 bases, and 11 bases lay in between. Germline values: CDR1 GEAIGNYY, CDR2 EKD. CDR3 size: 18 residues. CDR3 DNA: TGTGCCTGTGACACCGGCCCGGCCCTCTCCTGGGACACCCGACAGATGTTTTTC. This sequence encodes CACDTGPALSWDTRQMFF.

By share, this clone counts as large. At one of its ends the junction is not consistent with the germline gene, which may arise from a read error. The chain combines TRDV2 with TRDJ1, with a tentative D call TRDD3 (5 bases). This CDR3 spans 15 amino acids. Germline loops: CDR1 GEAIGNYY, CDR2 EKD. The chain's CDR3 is CACDPVGGSPDRLIF. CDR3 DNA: TGTGCCTGTGACCCCGTCGGGGGTTCCCCCGATAGACTCATCTTT.

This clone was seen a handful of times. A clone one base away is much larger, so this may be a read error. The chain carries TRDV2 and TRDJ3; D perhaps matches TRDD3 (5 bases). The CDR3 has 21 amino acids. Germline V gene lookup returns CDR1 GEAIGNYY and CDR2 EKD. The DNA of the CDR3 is TGTGCCCGTGACTCCATCGTTTTGGGGTCCCAGGGCTCCTGGGACACCCGACAGATGTTTTTC. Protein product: CARDSIVLGSQGSWDTRQMFF.